Shown below are 26 T cell receptor beta chains from a single sample sequenced in a study of CD8+ T cells in alopecia areata. Following extraction, RNA underwent reverse transcription to cDNA, which served as the sequencing template. The table came from immunoSEQ multiplex PCR; TCRdb's copy has only in-frame clones and leaves some out. The table records a few hundred thousand clones, 35% to 45% of them present only once. Documented treatment: oral pan-JAK inhibitor, 5-10 mg twice daily. Sequencing was performed on CD4+ T cells sorted from blood, taken between weeks 30 and 35, from a patient treated with tofacitinib. The receptors here all came from a human donor with alopecia areata.

The chain combines TRBV6-1 with TRBJ2-5; maybe TRBD2 (5 bases). With 6 bases removed from V and 5 bases from J, the gap between germline ends came to 13 bases. CDR3 length: 13 residues. CDR1 is MNHNS, CDR2 SASEGT, per germline. The CDR3 loop is CASRPGTRETQYF. CDR3 in DNA: TGTGCCAGCAGACCGGGAACCCGGGAGACCCAGTACTTC.

V usage is TRBV7-9 and J usage is TRBJ2-3; unclear D gene. Trimming took off 6 bases at V and 1 base at J, with 11 bases between the two ends. This CDR3 has 14 amino acids. Germline CDR1 reads SEHNR; CDR2 reads FQNEAQ (reference sequence). The CDR3 loop reads CASSFNAGTDTQYF. CDR3 DNA sequence: TGTGCCAGCAGTTTCAACGCCGGCACAGATACGCAGTATTTT. Using reference TRBV7-9 and TRBJ2-3 for the parts outside the CDR3, the full variable domain is DTGVSQNPRHKITKRGQNVTFRCDPISEHNRLYWYRQTLGQGPEFLTYFQNEAQLEKSRLLSDRFSAERPKGSFSTLEIQRTEQGDSAMYLCASSFNAGTDTQYFGPGTRLTVL.

This clone has only a few counts. The V call is TRBV7-3, the J call TRBJ1-5; TRBD1 might be the D (6 bases). Deletions cut 3 bases from V and 6 bases from J, with 9 bases between. CDR1 and CDR2 from the germline V gene are SGHTA and FQGTGA. The CDR3 sequence is 13 residues long. Here the CDR3 reads CASSLSRGQPQHF. CDR3 DNA sequence: TGTGCCAGCAGCTTGAGCAGGGGTCAGCCCCAGCATTTT.

CDR3 DNA sequence: TGTGCCAGCAGTGAAAACAGGGACCTTGGCTACACCTTC. Translated: CASSENRDLGYTF. The chain combines TRBV6-1 with TRBJ1-2; D possibly corresponds to TRBD1 (6 bases). Trimming took 2 bases from V and 7 from J, leaving 11 bases between them. CDR3 size: 13 residues. The germline gives CDR1 MNHNS, CDR2 SASEGT.

Many counts were recorded for this clone. CDR3 amino acids: CASSLGGPRDEQFF. DNA for the CDR3: TGTGCCAGCAGCTTGGGGGGCCCGAGGGATGAGCAGTTCTTC. V is TRBV5-6 and J is TRBJ2-1, with D perhaps assigned TRBD1 or TRBD2 (5 bases each). This CDR3 has 14 residues. Trimming cost V 0 bases and J 8 bases, with 12 bases left between them. Germline V CDR1 and CDR2: SGHDT, YYEEEE.

A few counts support this clone. The chain links TRBV29-1 to TRBJ1-5, with unresolved D. The CDR3 is 12 residues long. V lost 5 bases to trimming and J lost 5 bases, with 10 bases between them. Germline CDR1 SQVTM, CDR2 ANQGSEA. The DNA for the CDR3 is TGCAGCGTTAGTGGGATGGATCAGCCCCAGCATTTT. This translates into CSVSGMDQPQHF.

This chain links TRBV19 with TRBJ2-1; TRBD1 might be the D (6 bases). CDR1 is LNHDA and CDR2 is SQIVND in the germline V gene (reference sequence). Trimming removed 7 bases from V and 5 bases from J, with 18 bases in between. This CDR3 is built from 15 residues. The CDR3 coding sequence is TGTGCCAGTATGGCTAACAGGGATACCAACAATGAGCAGTTCTTC. Amino acid sequence: CASMANRDTNNEQFF.

J is TRBJ2-3 and V is TRBV29-1; D perhaps matches TRBD1 (5 bases). Germline-derived CDR1 and CDR2 are SQVTM and ANQGSEA. The CDR3 consists of 14 residues. The V end was cut by 8 bases, the J end by 2 bases, with 17 bases between. The DNA of the CDR3 is TGCAGCTCCCTCCCTGACAGTTACACAGATACGCAGTATTTT. Translated: CSSLPDSYTDTQYF.

The J gene is TRBJ2-7, the V gene TRBV4-2; TRBD1 might be the D (7 bases). The V and J ends lost 0 bases and 5 bases respectively, with 20 bases between them. Germline CDR1 is LGHNA and CDR2 is YNFKEQ. The CDR3 length is 17 residues. CDR3 loop: CASSQDLAGRGPNEQYF. The DNA of the CDR3 is TGTGCCAGCAGCCAAGATCTGGCGGGAAGGGGGCCCAACGAGCAGTACTTC.

This chain links TRBV29-1 with TRBJ2-3, with D possibly TRBD1 on 7 matching bases. Germline CDR1 is SQVTM and CDR2 is ANQGSEA. Trimming cost V 4 bases and J 13 bases, with 15 bases left between them. The CDR3 has 11 amino acids. CDR3 sequence (DNA): TGCAGCGTTGCCTCAGGGGGGCAGGAGTATTTT. It specifies CSVASGGQEYF.

This clone appeared many times. The chain carries TRBV30 and TRBJ2-1, with D uncertain. This CDR3 contains 12 residues. V lost 2 bases and J lost 4, with 6 bases in between. Germline CDR1 GTSNPN, CDR2 SVGIG (reference sequence). In DNA, the CDR3 is TGTGCCTGGAGTCCGATTTACAATGAGCAGTTCTTC. Translating gives CAWSPIYNEQFF.

A single count supports this clone. The rearrangement links TRBV7-9 to TRBJ2-3; D remains unclear. V lost 1 base and J lost 4, with 6 bases in between. CDR1 is SEHNR, CDR2 FQNEAQ, per germline (reference sequence). The CDR3 extends over 13 amino acids. The CDR3 sequence: CASSLEVPDTQYF. The CDR3 nucleotides are TGTGCCAGCAGCTTAGAGGTTCCAGATACGCAGTATTTT.

The chain's CDR3 is CSVEGGTGWLVSEAFF. In DNA, the CDR3 is TGCAGCGTTGAGGGTGGGACAGGGTGGCTTGTGTCCGAAGCTTTCTTT. V is TRBV29-1 and J is TRBJ1-1; TRBD1 aligns across 9 bases. CDR1 SQVTM and CDR2 ANQGSEA come from the germline V gene. Trimming at V came to 3 bases and at J to 8 bases, leaving 16 bases not matched to a gene. CDR3 length: 16 residues.

The chain employs TRBV9 and TRBJ2-5; D may match TRBD1 or TRBD2 (6 bases each). Germline assignment: CDR1 SGDLS and CDR2 YYNGEE. Trimming left V 0 bases short and J 5 bases short, with 14 bases between. The CDR3 totals 15 residues. The CDR3 DNA sequence: TGTGCCAGCAGCGTAGGAGGGGGGTCGATGGAGACCCAGTACTTC. Protein product: CASSVGGGSMETQYF.

This chain links TRBV30 with TRBJ1-5; D gene unclear. The CDR3 runs 12 residues. Germline V gives CDR1 GTSNPN, CDR2 SVGIG (reference sequence). Trimming pared 1 base from V and 7 bases from J, leaving 8 bases between. Here the CDR3 DNA reads TGTGCCTGGAGTGGAAACGGACAGCCCCAGCATTTT. Protein: CAWSGNGQPQHF.

The chain has TRBV6-1 and TRBJ1-6; tentative D call: TRBD1 (5 bases). The CDR3 totals 11 residues. The V gene's germline CDR1 is MNHNS and CDR2 SASEGT. Trimming shortened V by 8 bases and J by 10 bases, and 9 bases separated the two germline ends. The CDR3 protein is CASGTESPLHF. CDR3 nucleotides: TGTGCCAGCGGGACGGAATCACCCCTCCACTTT.

This clone was detected a few times. This chain uses TRBV6-5 with TRBJ1-2; D is unresolved. This CDR3 is 13 amino acids long. Trimming stripped 5 bases from V and 2 bases from J, with 9 bases between. CDR1 is MNHEY and CDR2 is SVGAGI in the germline V gene. The CDR3 protein is CASSLAPNYGYTF. The DNA of the CDR3 is TGTGCCAGCAGTCTTGCGCCCAACTATGGCTACACCTTC.

The J gene is TRBJ2-3, the V gene TRBV7-2; TRBD1 aligns across 9 bases. The trim removed 1 base at V and 7 bases at J, leaving 15 bases unmatched. The CDR3 extends over 18 amino acids. CDR1 is SGHTA and CDR2 is FQGNSA in the germline V gene. In DNA form, the CDR3 reads TGTGCCAGCAGCTTAGAACCGACCGGGACAGGGAGCTCGAATACGCAGTATTTT. This gives the protein CASSLEPTGTGSSNTQYF.

The rearrangement joins TRBV2 to TRBJ2-2; D call uncertain. CDR3 length: 13 amino acids. Germline assignment: CDR1 SNHLY and CDR2 FYNNEI. The V and J ends lost 2 bases and 7 bases respectively, with 8 bases between them. The chain's CDR3 is CASSERGDGELFF. As DNA, the CDR3 is TGTGCCAGCAGTGAAAGAGGCGACGGGGAGCTGTTTTTT.

This clone turned up a few times. CDR3 nucleotides: TGTGCCAGTAGTATCGAGGGGCGCGGGTCACCCCTCCACTTT. Translated, it gives CASSIEGRGSPLHF. V gene TRBV19 combines with J gene TRBJ1-6; TRBD1 might be the D (5 bases). V was shortened by 3 bases and J by 10 bases, with 13 bases between the two germline ends. The germline V gene has CDR1 LNHDA and CDR2 SQIVND (reference sequence). The CDR3 spans 14 residues.

This clone was seen only a few times. The chain joins TRBV29-1 to TRBJ1-1, with 7 bases aligning to TRBD1. Germline trimming cut 4 bases from V and 0 bases from J; bases unmatched to any gene: 2. The CDR3 is 13 amino acids. Germline V gene data show CDR1 as SQVTM and CDR2 as ANQGSEA. In nucleotides, the CDR3 is TGCAGCGTTGTAGGGGGCCTGAACACTGAAGCTTTCTTT. Encoded protein: CSVVGGLNTEAFF.

The CDR3: CASSVDRGIQYF. CDR3 coding DNA: TGTGCCAGCAGCGTAGACAGGGGCATTCAGTACTTC. V is TRBV9 and J is TRBJ2-4; 7 bases match TRBD1. J gave up 9 bases and V 0 bases, and 0 bases lay outside the gene matches. This CDR3 contains 12 residues. Germline-derived CDR1 and CDR2 are SGDLS and YYNGEE. Full variable domain (rest looked up from reference TRBV9 and TRBJ2-4): DSGVTQTPKHLITATGQRVTLRCSPRSGDLSVYWYQQSLDQGLQFLIQYYNGEERAKGNILERFSAQQFPDLHSELNLSSLELGDSALYFCASSVDRGIQYFGAGTRLSVL.

The rearrangement joins TRBV19 to TRBJ2-7, with D unresolved. Germline CDR1 reads LNHDA; CDR2 reads SQIVND (reference sequence). Trimming cost V 5 bases and J 5 bases, with 16 bases left between them. The CDR3 spans 14 residues. Here the CDR3 reads CASSPSGPRNEQYF. The CDR3 DNA reads as TGTGCCAGTAGTCCCTCCGGCCCGCGGAACGAGCAGTACTTC.

The V gene is TRBV25-1, the J gene TRBJ2-3; D unclear. The CDR3 is made up of 12 amino acids. Germline values: CDR1 MGHDK, CDR2 SYGVNS. The ends were cut back, 3 bases at V and 4 bases at J, with 5 bases in the middle. CDR3 DNA: TGTGCCAGCAGTGATAGGGCAGATACGCAGTATTTT. This translates into CASSDRADTQYF. The variable domain in full, with the rest retrieved from reference TRBV25-1 and TRBJ2-3, is EADIYQTPRYLVIGTGKKITLECSQTMGHDKMYWYQQDPGMELHLIHYSYGVNSTEKGDLSSESTVSRIRTEHFPLTLESARPSHTSQYLCASSDRADTQYFGPGTRLTVL.

This clone showed up just a few times. The chain has TRBV18 and TRBJ2-1, with D maybe TRBD1 (6 bases). The CDR3 covers 16 residues. Trimming cost V 3 bases and J 7 bases, with 19 bases left between them. Germline V gives CDR1 KGHSH, CDR2 LQKENI. Written as DNA, the CDR3 is TGTGCCAGCTCACCGCTCGTGCAGGGGATAGGGAATGAGCAGTTCTTC. The encoded protein is CASSPLVQGIGNEQFF.

V is TRBV27 and J is TRBJ2-5; D is perhaps TRBD1 (5 bases). The CDR3 is 15 amino acids. V was cut by 6 bases and J by 3 bases, with 17 bases left in between. Looked up from germline, CDR1 is MNHEY and CDR2 is SMNVEV (reference sequence). CDR3 DNA: TGTGCCAGCAGCCGGAAATGGGGCTCTGAAGAGACCCAGTACTTC. The encoded protein is CASSRKWGSEETQYF.